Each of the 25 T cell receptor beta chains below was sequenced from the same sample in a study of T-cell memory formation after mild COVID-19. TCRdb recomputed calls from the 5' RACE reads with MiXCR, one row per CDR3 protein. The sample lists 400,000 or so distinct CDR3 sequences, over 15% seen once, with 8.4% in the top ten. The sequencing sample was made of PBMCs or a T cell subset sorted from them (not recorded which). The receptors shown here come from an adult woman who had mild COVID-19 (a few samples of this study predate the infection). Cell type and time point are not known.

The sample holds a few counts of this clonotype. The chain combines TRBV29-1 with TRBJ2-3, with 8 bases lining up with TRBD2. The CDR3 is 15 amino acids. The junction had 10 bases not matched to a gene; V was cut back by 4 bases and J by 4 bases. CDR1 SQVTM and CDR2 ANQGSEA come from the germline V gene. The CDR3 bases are TGCAGCGTTGCGACTCGCGGGGGGCCGGCAGATACGCAGTATTTT. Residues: CSVATRGGPADTQYF.

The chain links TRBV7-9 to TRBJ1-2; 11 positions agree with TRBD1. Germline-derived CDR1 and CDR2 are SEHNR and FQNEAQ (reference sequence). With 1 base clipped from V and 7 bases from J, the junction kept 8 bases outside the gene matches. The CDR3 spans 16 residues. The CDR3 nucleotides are TGTGCCAGCAGCTTAGGGCACGGACAGGGGGCAGGTGGCTACACCTTC. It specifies CASSLGHGQGAGGYTF.

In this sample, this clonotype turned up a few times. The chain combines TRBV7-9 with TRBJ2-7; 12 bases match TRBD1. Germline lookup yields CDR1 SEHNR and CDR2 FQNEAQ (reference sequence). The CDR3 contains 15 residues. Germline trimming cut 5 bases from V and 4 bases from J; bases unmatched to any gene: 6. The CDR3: CASSRGGQGAYEQYF. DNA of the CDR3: TGTGCCAGCAGCCGAGGGGGACAGGGGGCATACGAGCAGTACTTC.

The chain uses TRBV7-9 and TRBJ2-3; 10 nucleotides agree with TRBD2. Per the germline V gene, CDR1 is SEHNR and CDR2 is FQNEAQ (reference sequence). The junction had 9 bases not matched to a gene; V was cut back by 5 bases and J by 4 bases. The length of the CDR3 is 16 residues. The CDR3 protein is CASSQALAGVADTQYF. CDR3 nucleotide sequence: TGTGCCAGCAGCCAAGCCCTAGCGGGAGTAGCAGATACGCAGTATTTT. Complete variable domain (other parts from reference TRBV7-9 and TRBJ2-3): DTGVSQNPRHKITKRGQNVTFRCDPISEHNRLYWYRQTLGQGPEFLTYFQNEAQLEKSRLLSDRFSAERPKGSFSTLEIQRTEQGDSAMYLCASSQALAGVADTQYFGPGTRLTVL.

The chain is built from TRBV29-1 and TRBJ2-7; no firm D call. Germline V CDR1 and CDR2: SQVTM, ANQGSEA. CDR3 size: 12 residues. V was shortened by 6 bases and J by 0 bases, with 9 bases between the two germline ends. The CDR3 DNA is TGCAGCGTCTCTTCGGACTCCTACGAGCAGTACTTC. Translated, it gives CSVSSDSYEQYF.

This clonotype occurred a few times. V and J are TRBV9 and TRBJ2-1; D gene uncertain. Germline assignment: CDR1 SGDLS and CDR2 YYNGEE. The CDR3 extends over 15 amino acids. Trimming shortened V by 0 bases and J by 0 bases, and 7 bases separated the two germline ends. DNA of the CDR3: TGTGCCAGCAGCGTAGTGAGCACCTCCTACAATGAGCAGTTCTTC. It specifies CASSVVSTSYNEQFF.

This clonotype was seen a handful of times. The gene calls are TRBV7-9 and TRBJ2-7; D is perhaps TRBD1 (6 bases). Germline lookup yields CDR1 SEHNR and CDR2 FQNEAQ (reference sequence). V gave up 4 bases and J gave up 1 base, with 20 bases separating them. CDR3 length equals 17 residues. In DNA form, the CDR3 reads TGTGCCAGCAGCTCCCCTATATCGAGACAGGTATCCTACGAGCAGTACTTC. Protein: CASSSPISRQVSYEQYF.

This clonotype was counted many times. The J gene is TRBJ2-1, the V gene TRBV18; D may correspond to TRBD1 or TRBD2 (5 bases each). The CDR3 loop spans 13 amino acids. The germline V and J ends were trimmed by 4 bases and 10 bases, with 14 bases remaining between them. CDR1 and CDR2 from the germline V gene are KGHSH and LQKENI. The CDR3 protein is CASSRDVAQEQFF. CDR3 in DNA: TGTGCCAGCTCACGGGACGTCGCGCAGGAGCAGTTCTTC.

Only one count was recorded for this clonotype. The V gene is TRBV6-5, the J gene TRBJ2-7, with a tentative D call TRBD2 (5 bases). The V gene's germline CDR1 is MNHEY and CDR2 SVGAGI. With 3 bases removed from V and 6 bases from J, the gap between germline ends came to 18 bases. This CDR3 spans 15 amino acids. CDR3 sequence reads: CASSYFGGVVSEQYF. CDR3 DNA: TGTGCCAGCAGTTATTTTGGAGGAGTCGTAAGCGAGCAGTACTTC.

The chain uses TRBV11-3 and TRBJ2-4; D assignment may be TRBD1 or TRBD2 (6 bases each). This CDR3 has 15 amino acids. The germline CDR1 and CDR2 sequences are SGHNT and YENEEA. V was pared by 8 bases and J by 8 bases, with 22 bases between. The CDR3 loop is CASEARGTTRDIQYF. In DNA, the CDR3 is TGTGCCAGCGAGGCCCGGGGGACAACGAGGGACATTCAGTACTTC.

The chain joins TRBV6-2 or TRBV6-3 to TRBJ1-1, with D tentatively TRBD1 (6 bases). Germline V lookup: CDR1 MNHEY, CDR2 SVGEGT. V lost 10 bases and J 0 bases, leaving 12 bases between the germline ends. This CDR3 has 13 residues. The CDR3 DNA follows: TGTGCCACCCGACAGGCGATGAACACTGAAGCTTTCTTT. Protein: CATRQAMNTEAFF.

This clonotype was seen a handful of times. The CDR3 region is CASSSDPGTAYGYTF. In nucleotides, the CDR3 is TGCGCCAGCAGCTCAGATCCCGGGACAGCCTATGGCTACACCTTC. The chain links TRBV5-1 to TRBJ1-2, with 7 bases fitting TRBD1. Losses at the gene ends were 3 bases for V and 4 bases for J; bases not matched to a gene: 9. The CDR3 spans 15 residues. Per the germline V gene, CDR1 is SGHRS and CDR2 is YFSETQ. The full variable domain, with the rest looked up from reference TRBV5-1 and TRBJ1-2, is KAGVTQTPRYLIKTRGQQVTLSCSPISGHRSVSWYQQTPGQGLQFLFEYFSETQRNKGNFPGRFSGRQFSNSRSEMNVSTLELGDSALYLCASSSDPGTAYGYTFGSGTRLTVV.

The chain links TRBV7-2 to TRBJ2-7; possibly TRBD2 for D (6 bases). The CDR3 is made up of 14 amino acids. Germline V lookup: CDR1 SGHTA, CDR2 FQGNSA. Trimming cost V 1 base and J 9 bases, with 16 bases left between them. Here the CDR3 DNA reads TGTGCCAGCAGCTTAGGACTAGTTAGTTGGGGGCAGTACTTC. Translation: CASSLGLVSWGQYF. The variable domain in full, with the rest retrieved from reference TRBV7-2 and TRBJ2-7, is GAGVSQSPSNKVTEKGKDVELRCDPISGHTALYWYRQSLGQGLEFLIYFQGNSAPDKSGLPSDRFSAERTGGSVSTLTIQRTQQEDSAVYLCASSLGLVSWGQYFGPGTRLTVT.

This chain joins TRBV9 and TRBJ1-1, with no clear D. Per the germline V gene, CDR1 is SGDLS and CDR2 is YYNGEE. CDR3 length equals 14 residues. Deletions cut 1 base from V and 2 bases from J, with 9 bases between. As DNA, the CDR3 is TGTGCCAGCAGCGTAAGAGGGTTAAACACTGAAGCTTTCTTT. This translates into CASSVRGLNTEAFF. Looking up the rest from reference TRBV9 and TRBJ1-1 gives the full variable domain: DSGVTQTPKHLITATGQRVTLRCSPRSGDLSVYWYQQSLDQGLQFLIQYYNGEERAKGNILERFSAQQFPDLHSELNLSSLELGDSALYFCASSVRGLNTEAFFGQGTRLTVV.

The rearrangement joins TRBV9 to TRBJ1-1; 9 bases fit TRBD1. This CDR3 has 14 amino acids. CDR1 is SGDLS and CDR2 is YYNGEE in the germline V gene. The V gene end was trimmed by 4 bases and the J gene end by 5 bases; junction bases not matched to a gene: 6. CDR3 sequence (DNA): TGTGCCAGCAGCTCCGCGACAGGGGGGACTGAAGCTTTCTTT. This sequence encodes CASSSATGGTEAFF.

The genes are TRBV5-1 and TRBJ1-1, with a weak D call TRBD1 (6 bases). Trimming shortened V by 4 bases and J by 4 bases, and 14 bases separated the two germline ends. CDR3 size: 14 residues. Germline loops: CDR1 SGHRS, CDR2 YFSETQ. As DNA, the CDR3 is TGCGCCAGCAGCAAGCAGGACAGCTTCACTGAAGCTTTCTTT. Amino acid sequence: CASSKQDSFTEAFF.

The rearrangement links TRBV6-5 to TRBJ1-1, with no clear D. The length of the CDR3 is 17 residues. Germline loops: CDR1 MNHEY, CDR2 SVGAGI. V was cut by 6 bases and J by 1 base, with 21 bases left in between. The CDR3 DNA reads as TGTGCCAGCAGAGGCGGTTCTTTCGGGGAGGGGAACACTGAAGCTTTCTTT. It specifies CASRGGSFGEGNTEAFF.

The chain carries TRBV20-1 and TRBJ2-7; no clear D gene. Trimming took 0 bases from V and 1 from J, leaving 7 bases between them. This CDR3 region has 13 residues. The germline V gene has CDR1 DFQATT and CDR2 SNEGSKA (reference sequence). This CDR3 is CSARDPHSYEQYF. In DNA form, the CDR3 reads TGCAGTGCTAGAGATCCACATTCCTACGAGCAGTACTTC.

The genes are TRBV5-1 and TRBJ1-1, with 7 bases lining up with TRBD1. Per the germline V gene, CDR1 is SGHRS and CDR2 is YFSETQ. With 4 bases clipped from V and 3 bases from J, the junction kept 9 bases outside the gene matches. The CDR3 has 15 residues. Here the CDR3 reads CASSPGQARDTEAFF. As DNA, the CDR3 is TGCGCCAGCAGCCCTGGACAGGCGAGGGACACTGAAGCTTTCTTT. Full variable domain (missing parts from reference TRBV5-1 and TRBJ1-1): KAGVTQTPRYLIKTRGQQVTLSCSPISGHRSVSWYQQTPGQGLQFLFEYFSETQRNKGNFPGRFSGRQFSNSRSEMNVSTLELGDSALYLCASSPGQARDTEAFFGQGTRLTVV.

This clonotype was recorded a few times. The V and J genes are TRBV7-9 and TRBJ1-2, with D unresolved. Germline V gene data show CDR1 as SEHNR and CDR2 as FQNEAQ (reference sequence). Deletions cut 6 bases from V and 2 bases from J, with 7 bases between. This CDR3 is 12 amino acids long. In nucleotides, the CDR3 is TGTGCCAGCAGTTTTTCGAACTATGGCTACACCTTC. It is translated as CASSFSNYGYTF.

This CDR3 is CATSTNVLAADNEQFF. For the CDR3, the DNA is TGTGCCACCAGTACAAATGTTCTAGCGGCCGACAATGAGCAGTTCTTC. The genes are TRBV24-1 and TRBJ2-1; 7 bases map to TRBD2. Germline V gene lookup returns CDR1 KGHDR and CDR2 SFDVKD. CDR3 length: 16 residues. The ends lost 6 bases at V and 5 bases at J; junction bases unmatched: 12.

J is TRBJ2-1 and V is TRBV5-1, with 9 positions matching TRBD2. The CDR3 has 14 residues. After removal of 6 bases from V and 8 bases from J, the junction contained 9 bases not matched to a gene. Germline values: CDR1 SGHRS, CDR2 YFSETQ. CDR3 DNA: TGCGCCAGCACCGGCGCGGGGGGGTGGGATGAGCAGTTCTTC. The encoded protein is CASTGAGGWDEQFF.

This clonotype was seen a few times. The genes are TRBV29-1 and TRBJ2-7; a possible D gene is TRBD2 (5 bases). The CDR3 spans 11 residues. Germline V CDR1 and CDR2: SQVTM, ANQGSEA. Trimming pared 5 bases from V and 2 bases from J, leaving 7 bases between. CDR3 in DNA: TGCAGCGTTTGGGAGACCTACGAGCAGTACTTC. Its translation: CSVWETYEQYF.

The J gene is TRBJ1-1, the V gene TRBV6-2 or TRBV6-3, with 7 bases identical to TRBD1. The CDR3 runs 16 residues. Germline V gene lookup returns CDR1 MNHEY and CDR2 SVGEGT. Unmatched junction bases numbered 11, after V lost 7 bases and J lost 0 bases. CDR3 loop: CASTSGRGLVNTEAFF. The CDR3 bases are TGTGCCAGCACCTCCGGGAGGGGGCTGGTGAACACTGAAGCTTTCTTT.

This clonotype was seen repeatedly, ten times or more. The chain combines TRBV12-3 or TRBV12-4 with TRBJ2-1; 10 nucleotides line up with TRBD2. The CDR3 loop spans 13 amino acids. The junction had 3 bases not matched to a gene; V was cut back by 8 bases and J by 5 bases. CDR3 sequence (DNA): TGTGCCAGCGGACTAGCGGACAACAATGAGCAGTTCTTC. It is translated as CASGLADNNEQFF.